The 15 T cell receptor beta chains in this list originate from one sample, sequenced in a study of shared T cell receptors in the human thymus. TCRdb's table, derived via immunoSEQ multiplex PCR, lists solely in-frame clones and lacks some. The sample yields 720,000 or so clones, 70% to 90% seen once. These data are also associated with another study on human thymus T cells.

Sequencing was performed on thymocytes. These receptors all come from a girl less than two years old with a congenital heart defect.

The chain carries TRBV5-6 and TRBJ2-5; the D gene is possibly TRBD1 (5 bases). Trimming took 2 bases from V and 0 from J, leaving 17 bases between them. From germline, CDR1 is SGHDT and CDR2 YYEEEE. The length of the CDR3 is 17 residues. CDR3 sequence reads: CASSFQGPTLNQETQYF. Here the CDR3 DNA reads TGTGCCAGCAGCTTCCAGGGTCCCACCCTAAACCAAGAGACCCAGTACTTC.

This clone was counted once. V is TRBV19 and J is TRBJ1-1; 8 positions match TRBD1. V gave up 5 bases and J gave up 11 bases; unmatched junction bases: 7. The CDR3 length is 12 residues. Germline V gives CDR1 LNHDA, CDR2 SQIVND (reference sequence). The CDR3 loop reads CASSERTGIAFF. The CDR3 DNA reads TGTGCCAGTAGTGAAAGGACAGGGATTGCTTTCTTT.

The DNA of the CDR3 is TGTGCCAGCAGCTTAAGCGGGGGGGCCAGCAATGAGCAGTTCTTC. This sequence encodes CASSLSGGASNEQFF. The rearrangement joins TRBV11-1 to TRBJ2-1, with 10 bases lining up with TRBD2. Germline assignment: CDR1 SGHAT and CDR2 FQDESV (reference sequence). This CDR3 region has 15 residues. V was pared by 2 bases and J by 6 bases, with 4 bases of the junction left unmatched. Full variable domain (remainder filled in from reference TRBV11-1 and TRBJ2-1): EAEVAQSPRYKITEKSQAVAFWCDPISGHATLYWYRQILGQGPELLVQFQDESVVDDSQLPKDRFSAERLKGVDSTLKIQPAELGDSAMYLCASSLSGGASNEQFFGPGTRLTVL.

This clone was seen only once. The rearrangement uses TRBV6-5 and TRBJ1-2, with no clear D. V lost 4 bases and J 4 bases, leaving 16 bases between the germline ends. The CDR3 consists of 15 residues. Germline CDR1 is MNHEY and CDR2 is SVGAGI. CDR3 region: CASSSWGGVGYGYTF. In DNA, the CDR3 is TGTGCCAGCAGTTCCTGGGGAGGAGTAGGCTATGGCTACACCTTC.

The chain combines TRBV7-9 with TRBJ1-5, with D hard to call. V shed 5 bases and J shed 2 bases, with 4 bases lying between them. This CDR3 region has 12 residues. Per the germline V gene, CDR1 is SEHNR and CDR2 is FQNEAQ (reference sequence). The CDR3 DNA reads as TGTGCCAGCAGCCCCGGCAATCAGCCCCAGCATTTT. This gives the protein CASSPGNQPQHF.

Notes on this clone: Compared with germline, one end of the junction differs, possibly owing to a read error. The V and J genes are TRBV5-1 and TRBJ2-6, with 9 nucleotides matching TRBD1. The germline V gene encodes CDR1 SGHRS and CDR2 YFSETQ. CDR3 length: 20 amino acids. CDR3 DNA sequence: TGCGACAGCAGCTTGGAGACAGGGGGTGCTTCGTTCTCTGGGGCCAACGTCCTGACTTTC. This encodes CDSSLETGGASFSGANVLTF.

In regard to this clone: Other DNA sequences in the sample encode the same CDR3. The rearrangement uses TRBV5-6 and TRBJ1-2, with unresolved D. CDR1 is SGHDT and CDR2 is YYEEEE in the germline V gene. V was pared by 0 bases and J by 5 bases, with 8 bases between. The CDR3 runs 13 residues. Written as DNA, the CDR3 is TGTGCCAGCAGCTTGGGCGGAAGGTATGGCTACACCTTC. Protein sequence: CASSLGGRYGYTF.

Remarks on this clone: The conserved final phenylalanine or tryptophan is absent from the CDR3, which likely points to a read error. The limits of the CDR3 on the DNA are not certain, so only TCRdb's listed CDR3 is given. The V and J genes are TRBV6-5 and TRBJ2-7; TRBD2, the table's D call, lacks a check against the DNA. The CDR3 is 11 amino acids long, termini counted. Germline values: CDR1 MNHEY, CDR2 SVGAGI. The CDR3 is CASSPLIRLVI.

This clone appeared a single time. The chain recombines TRBV30 with TRBJ1-6; maybe TRBD1 (6 bases). The V gene's germline CDR1 is GTSNPN and CDR2 SVGIG (reference sequence). Trimming cost V 2 bases and J 7 bases, with 18 bases left between them. The CDR3 is made up of 16 amino acids. In DNA, the CDR3 is TGTGCCTGGAGTCATGGGCAGGGGCGGATGAATTCACCCCTCCACTTT. Its translation: CAWSHGQGRMNSPLHF.

The rearrangement uses TRBV18 and TRBJ2-3, with TRBD2 as a possible D gene (6 bases). The CDR3 extends over 16 amino acids. Per the germline V gene, CDR1 is KGHSH and CDR2 is LQKENI. The germline V and J ends were trimmed by 4 bases and 1 base, with 15 bases remaining between them. The DNA of the CDR3 is TGTGCCAGCTCACAACTACCCCAGCGGGGCACAGATACGCAGTATTTT. It translates to CASSQLPQRGTDTQYF.

The rearrangement uses TRBV5-4 and TRBJ1-1; TRBD1 might be the D (6 bases). Germline lookup yields CDR1 SGHNT and CDR2 YYREEE (reference sequence). CDR3 size: 17 residues. Deletions cut 0 bases from V and 0 bases from J, with 15 bases between. The DNA for the CDR3 is TGTGCCAGCAGCTTGGCCAAGGACAGTAGTTTGAACACTGAAGCTTTCTTT. It is translated as CASSLAKDSSLNTEAFF.

This clone was counted between two and nine times. The chain employs TRBV7-2 and TRBJ2-7; D might be TRBD1 (6 bases). The CDR3 contains 14 residues. Per the germline V gene, CDR1 is SGHTA and CDR2 is FQGNSA. The ends were cut back, 3 bases at V and 3 bases at J, with 12 bases in the middle. The CDR3 loop reads CASSFQGTSYEQYF. In nucleotides, the CDR3 is TGTGCCAGCAGCTTCCAGGGGACCAGCTACGAGCAGTACTTC.

The V and J genes are TRBV6-1 and TRBJ1-2; D is unclear. This CDR3 comprises 14 residues. The V gene lost 5 bases and the J gene lost 6 bases, with 16 bases spanning the gap. Germline CDR1 MNHNS, CDR2 SASEGT. CDR3 DNA: TGTGCCAGCAGTATTGGAGCCGCCCGGGATGGCTACACCTTC. The encoded protein is CASSIGAARDGYTF.

J is TRBJ1-1 and V is TRBV30; D possibly corresponds to TRBD1 (6 bases). This CDR3 is built from 14 residues. V was pared by 4 bases and J by 5 bases, with 17 bases between. Germline CDR1 and CDR2: GTSNPN and SVGIG (reference sequence). CDR3 sequence reads: CAWMGGATGTEAFF. Written as DNA, the CDR3 is TGTGCCTGGATGGGGGGGGCCACAGGGACTGAAGCTTTCTTT.

The rearrangement uses TRBV19 and TRBJ2-1; 7 bases are a match to TRBD2. The CDR3 covers 16 residues. V lost 4 bases, J lost 6 bases, and 12 bases stayed unmatched. CDR1 and CDR2 (germline): LNHDA, SQIVND (reference sequence). The CDR3 loop is CASSTRRLAWVNEQFF. In DNA, the CDR3 is TGTGCCAGTAGTACCAGGAGACTAGCTTGGGTCAATGAGCAGTTCTTC.